Presented here are 21 T cell receptor beta chains from one specimen sequenced in a study of cytomegalovirus exposure and HLA in healthy donors (dated by TCRdb to the late 2010s). The library was produced with the immunoSEQ multiplex PCR assay. For the multiplex PCR, a mixture combining 60 forward primers for TCR Vbeta segments and 13 reverse primers for TCR Jbeta segments was used. The immuneACCESS repertoire file appears here via TCRdb, limited to in-frame rearrangements. These files lack a portion of the clones; in checked studies, under half of the deficit traces to unresolved V genes, and the cause of the others is not known. This sample holds more than 150,000 clones; 80% were observed only once. In total, the top ten clones hold 1.5% to 2% of the sample. The specimen sequenced was PBMCs. The source of these receptors is a young woman in good health and CMV-seronegative.

Only a few counts were recorded for this clone. The V and J genes are TRBV19 and TRBJ1-1; D unresolved. CDR1 and CDR2 from the germline V gene are LNHDA and SQIVND (reference sequence). This CDR3 spans 13 amino acids. V lost 7 bases to trimming and J lost 4 bases, with 13 bases between them. The CDR3 spells CASITEVGTEAFF. The CDR3 DNA follows: TGTGCCAGTATAACGGAGGTTGGCACTGAAGCTTTCTTT.

This chain links TRBV27 with TRBJ1-1; the D is unclear. This CDR3 spans 12 amino acids. V lost 5 bases, J lost 7 bases, and 11 bases lay in between. Germline-derived CDR1 and CDR2 are MNHEY and SMNVEV (reference sequence). In nucleotides, the CDR3 is TGTGCCAGCAGTCCCGACACTCGTGAAGCTTTCTTT. This codes for CASSPDTREAFF.

The chain couples TRBV7-2 to TRBJ2-7; 8 positions match TRBD2. The J segment lost 3 bases and the V segment lost 4 bases, leaving 8 bases of the junction unmatched. The germline V gene has CDR1 SGHTA and CDR2 FQGNSA. CDR3 length: 15 amino acids. The CDR3 loop reads CASSSTGGAYYEQYF. CDR3 nucleotide sequence: TGTGCCAGCAGCTCCACCGGGGGGGCTTACTACGAGCAGTACTTC.

This sequence joins TRBV10-3 and TRBJ1-3; D unresolved. V was clipped by 7 bases and J by 4 bases, with 5 bases between them. Germline assignment: CDR1 ENHRY and CDR2 SYGVKD. The CDR3 runs 11 residues. This CDR3 is CAITFGNTIYF. As DNA, the CDR3 is TGTGCCATCACATTCGGAAACACCATATATTTT.

V usage is TRBV6-6 and J usage is TRBJ2-3; D gene ambiguous. Trimming removed 0 bases from V and 4 bases from J, with 8 bases in between. The germline V gene has CDR1 MNHNY and CDR2 SVGAGI (reference sequence). CDR3 size: 14 residues. The CDR3 here is CASSYSRVSDTQYF. The CDR3 DNA reads as TGTGCCAGCAGTTACTCTCGGGTTTCAGATACGCAGTATTTT.

The chain carries TRBV19 and TRBJ1-1, with a weak D call TRBD1 (5 bases). The V gene's germline CDR1 is LNHDA and CDR2 SQIVND (reference sequence). This CDR3 contains 16 residues. The V gene lost 6 bases and the J gene lost 2 bases, with 19 bases spanning the gap. The DNA for the CDR3 is TGTGCCAGTAGCCCGCTCCGGCAGGGTCATAACACTGAAGCTTTCTTT. This sequence encodes CASSPLRQGHNTEAFF.

This clone was observed a single time. This rearrangement joins TRBV28 to TRBJ2-7; the match to TRBD1 covers 7 bases. The V segment lost 6 bases and the J segment 3 bases; nucleotides outside the gene matches: 5. The CDR3 loop spans 13 amino acids. CDR1 is MDHEN and CDR2 is SYDVKM in the germline V gene. The CDR3 DNA reads as TGTGCCAGCAGCAAACAGGGGTACTACGAGCAGTACTTC. Translated, it gives CASSKQGYYEQYF.

This clone was detected only once. This chain uses TRBV29-1 with TRBJ2-2; tentative D call: TRBD2 (6 bases). Germline loops: CDR1 SQVTM, CDR2 ANQGSEA. V was trimmed by 2 bases and J by 3 bases, leaving 7 bases between them. This CDR3 has 13 residues. The CDR3 sequence: CSVERGYTGELFF. CDR3 nucleotides: TGCAGCGTTGAACGGGGGTACACCGGGGAGCTGTTTTTT.

The V gene is TRBV7-2, the J gene TRBJ2-7; 7 bases align to TRBD1. The CDR3 totals 13 residues. V shed 5 bases and J 2 bases; nucleotides not matched to a gene: 3. CDR1 is SGHTA and CDR2 is FQGNSA in the germline V gene. The CDR3 protein is CASSRTGAYEQYF. CDR3 sequence (DNA): TGTGCCAGCAGCAGAACAGGGGCCTACGAGCAGTACTTC.

This clone was seen a few times. V usage is TRBV7-6 and J usage is TRBJ2-3; 11 nucleotides line up with TRBD1. The germline V gene encodes CDR1 SGHVS and CDR2 FNYEAQ. The CDR3 extends over 16 amino acids. J was trimmed by 2 bases and V by 1 base; bases with no gene match: 2. CDR3 bases: TGTGCCAGCAGCTTAGTTGGACAGGGGGCCACAGATACGCAGTATTTT. Its protein product is CASSLVGQGATDTQYF.

The CDR3 loop reads CSVEDPDNMNTEAFF. CDR3 DNA sequence: TGCAGCGTTGAAGATCCGGACAATATGAACACTGAAGCTTTCTTT. The rearrangement links TRBV29-1 to TRBJ1-1; D is possibly TRBD1 (5 bases). CDR1 SQVTM and CDR2 ANQGSEA come from the germline V gene. The CDR3 runs to 15 residues. V lost 0 bases, J lost 0 bases, and 11 bases lay in between.

The CDR3 DNA sequence: TGTGCCAGTAGTATAGGCGGCAGGGGGCATGCAGATACGCAGTATTTT. It codes for CASSIGGRGHADTQYF. This rearrangement joins TRBV19 to TRBJ2-3; 8 nucleotides agree with TRBD1. The CDR3 covers 16 residues. Germline V gene data show CDR1 as LNHDA and CDR2 as SQIVND (reference sequence). V was pared by 1 base and J by 4 bases, with 7 bases of the junction left unmatched.

The chain couples TRBV25-1 to TRBJ1-1; no definite D call. V shed 8 bases and J shed 1 base, with 14 bases lying between them. Germline V gives CDR1 MGHDK, CDR2 SYGVNS. CDR3 length: 14 amino acids. CDR3 sequence (DNA): TGTGCCAGCCTGCCGGGAATTCCGAACACTGAAGCTTTCTTT. Amino acids: CASLPGIPNTEAFF.

This chain links TRBV6-1 with TRBJ1-6; 7 bases map to TRBD1. This CDR3 has 15 residues. V trimming: 7 bases; J trimming: 4 bases; junction bases outside the gene matches: 7. Germline V gives CDR1 MNHNS, CDR2 SASEGT. CDR3 nucleotides: TGTGCCAGCACATCTTCACAGGGGTATAATTCACCCCTCCACTTT. As protein: CASTSSQGYNSPLHF.

The rearrangement links TRBV6-5 to TRBJ2-1, with D possibly TRBD2 on 6 matching bases. Trimming shortened V by 2 bases and J by 10 bases, and 9 bases separated the two germline ends. This CDR3 is 12 amino acids long. The germline V gene encodes CDR1 MNHEY and CDR2 SVGAGI. The CDR3 coding sequence is TGTGCCAGCAGTTACAGTCGGGGGGAGCAGTTCTTC. Translation: CASSYSRGEQFF.

This clone was counted a few times. This chain links TRBV5-4 with TRBJ1-3; TRBD1 is a possible D gene (5 bases). Germline CDR1 reads SGHNT; CDR2 reads YYREEE (reference sequence). The V gene lost 7 bases and the J gene lost 0 bases, with 17 bases spanning the gap. This CDR3 region has 16 residues. The CDR3 loop is CASSKQGPYSGNTIYF. The CDR3, as DNA: TGTGCCAGCTCAAAGCAGGGCCCCTACTCTGGAAACACCATATATTTT. Supplemented by reference TRBV5-4 and TRBJ1-3, the full variable domain reads ETGVTQSPTHLIKTRGQQVTLRCSSQSGHNTVSWYQQALGQGPQFIFQYYREEENGRGNFPPRFSGLQFPNYSSELNVNALELDDSALYLCASSKQGPYSGNTIYFGEGSWLTVV.

Written as DNA, the CDR3 is TGTGCGGGCAGGGGGGACACCCCGGGCTACGAGCAGTACTTC. Amino acids: CAGRGDTPGYEQYF. This chain links TRBV2 with TRBJ2-7; TRBD1 is a possible D gene (7 bases). The germline gives CDR1 SNHLY, CDR2 FYNNEI. The CDR3 consists of 14 residues.

The chain is built from TRBV5-1 and TRBJ1-1, with D possibly being TRBD1 (6 bases). This CDR3 is 14 amino acids long. Germline CDR1 is SGHRS and CDR2 is YFSETQ. Trimming pared 4 bases from V and 11 bases from J, leaving 21 bases between. CDR3 nucleotides: TGCGCCAGCAGCGTCGGGACGGGGGGGCTTGAGGCTTTCTTT. Amino acid sequence: CASSVGTGGLEAFF.

The chain carries TRBV7-9 and TRBJ2-7; TRBD2 might be the D (7 bases). CDR1 and CDR2 from the germline V gene are SEHNR and FQNEAQ (reference sequence). The CDR3 is 14 amino acids. The V and J ends lost 3 bases and 0 bases respectively, with 9 bases between them. CDR3 nucleotides: TGTGCCAGCAGCTTGAGGGGGGGCTCCTACGAGCAGTACTTC. It translates to CASSLRGGSYEQYF.

The rearrangement joins TRBV6-6 to TRBJ1-2; D uncertain. V lost 0 bases to trimming and J lost 8 bases, with 13 bases between them. Germline CDR1 reads MNHNY; CDR2 reads SVGAGI (reference sequence). The CDR3 totals 14 residues. The CDR3 is CASSYSTVGQGYTF. In nucleotides, the CDR3 is TGTGCCAGCAGTTACTCGACGGTTGGGCAGGGCTACACCTTC.

The chain uses TRBV29-1 and TRBJ1-1; 7 positions match TRBD1. The V gene end was trimmed by 5 bases and the J gene end by 1 base; junction bases not matched to a gene: 13. Germline CDR1 and CDR2: SQVTM and ANQGSEA. This CDR3 has 16 residues. The CDR3 loop reads CSVTKTGLGWNTEAFF. The CDR3 nucleotides are TGCAGCGTTACGAAGACAGGGCTGGGGTGGAACACTGAAGCTTTCTTT.